This TCR beta chain was captured by sequencing in a study of human T cells and chemical hapten exposure. Whole-study findings and limits: Patch test score rose with PT1 expanded TCRs, significant at 8, 16, 32, not 4.

The table lists this clonotype with a few counts. As yet, its antigen is unknown. One entry per CDR3 protein, called by TCRdb with MiXCR from the RACE reads. The sample holds some 350,000 distinct CDR3 sequences, around 6% seen once. Trimming pared 0 bases from V and 9 bases from J, leaving 7 bases between. The CDR3 runs 13 residues. Germline V CDR1 and CDR2: SGDLS, YYNGEE. The time point was: patch test 2, 6 weeks after DPC sensitization. Treatment reported: therapeutic diphenylcyclopropenone sensitization with weekly scalp DPC. The sequence was collected from a young woman with alopecia areata. Some clones in this sample may be carry-over from other donors' samples. The V gene is TRBV9, the J gene TRBJ1-6, with unresolved D. Material: whole blood, obtained in connection with sensitization to the hapten diphenylcyclopropenone (DPC). The DNA for the CDR3 is TGTGCCAGCAGCGTAGATTACACTTCACCCCTCCACTTT. It is translated as CASSVDYTSPLHF.